This T cell receptor beta chain was identified in a study of blood T cell repertoires in COVID-19. TCRdb's copy holds only in-frame clones and misses some; the assay was immunoSEQ multiplex PCR. The data contain 150,000 to 200,000 clones, 90% of them singletons. In germline, CDR1 is SGHRS, CDR2 YFSETQ. V was clipped by 1 base and J by 5 bases, with 15 bases between them. The CDR3 is made up of 15 amino acids. Sequences were obtained from peripheral blood. The chain carries TRBV5-1 and TRBJ2-5, with TRBD2 as a possible D gene (5 bases). This clonotype originated in a man aged 45 to 65 with acute or convalescent COVID-19. The CDR3 region is CASSLRRGSEETQYF. The CDR3, as DNA: TGCGCCAGCAGCTTGCGACGGGGTTCTGAGGAGACCCAGTACTTC. The full variable domain, in which reference TRBV5-1 and TRBJ2-5 provide the parts outside the CDR3, is KAGVTQTPRYLIKTRGQQVTLSCSPISGHRSVSWYQQTPGQGLQFLFEYFSETQRNKGNFPGRFSGRQFSNSRSEMNVSTLELGDSALYLCASSLRRGSEETQYFGPGTRLLVL.